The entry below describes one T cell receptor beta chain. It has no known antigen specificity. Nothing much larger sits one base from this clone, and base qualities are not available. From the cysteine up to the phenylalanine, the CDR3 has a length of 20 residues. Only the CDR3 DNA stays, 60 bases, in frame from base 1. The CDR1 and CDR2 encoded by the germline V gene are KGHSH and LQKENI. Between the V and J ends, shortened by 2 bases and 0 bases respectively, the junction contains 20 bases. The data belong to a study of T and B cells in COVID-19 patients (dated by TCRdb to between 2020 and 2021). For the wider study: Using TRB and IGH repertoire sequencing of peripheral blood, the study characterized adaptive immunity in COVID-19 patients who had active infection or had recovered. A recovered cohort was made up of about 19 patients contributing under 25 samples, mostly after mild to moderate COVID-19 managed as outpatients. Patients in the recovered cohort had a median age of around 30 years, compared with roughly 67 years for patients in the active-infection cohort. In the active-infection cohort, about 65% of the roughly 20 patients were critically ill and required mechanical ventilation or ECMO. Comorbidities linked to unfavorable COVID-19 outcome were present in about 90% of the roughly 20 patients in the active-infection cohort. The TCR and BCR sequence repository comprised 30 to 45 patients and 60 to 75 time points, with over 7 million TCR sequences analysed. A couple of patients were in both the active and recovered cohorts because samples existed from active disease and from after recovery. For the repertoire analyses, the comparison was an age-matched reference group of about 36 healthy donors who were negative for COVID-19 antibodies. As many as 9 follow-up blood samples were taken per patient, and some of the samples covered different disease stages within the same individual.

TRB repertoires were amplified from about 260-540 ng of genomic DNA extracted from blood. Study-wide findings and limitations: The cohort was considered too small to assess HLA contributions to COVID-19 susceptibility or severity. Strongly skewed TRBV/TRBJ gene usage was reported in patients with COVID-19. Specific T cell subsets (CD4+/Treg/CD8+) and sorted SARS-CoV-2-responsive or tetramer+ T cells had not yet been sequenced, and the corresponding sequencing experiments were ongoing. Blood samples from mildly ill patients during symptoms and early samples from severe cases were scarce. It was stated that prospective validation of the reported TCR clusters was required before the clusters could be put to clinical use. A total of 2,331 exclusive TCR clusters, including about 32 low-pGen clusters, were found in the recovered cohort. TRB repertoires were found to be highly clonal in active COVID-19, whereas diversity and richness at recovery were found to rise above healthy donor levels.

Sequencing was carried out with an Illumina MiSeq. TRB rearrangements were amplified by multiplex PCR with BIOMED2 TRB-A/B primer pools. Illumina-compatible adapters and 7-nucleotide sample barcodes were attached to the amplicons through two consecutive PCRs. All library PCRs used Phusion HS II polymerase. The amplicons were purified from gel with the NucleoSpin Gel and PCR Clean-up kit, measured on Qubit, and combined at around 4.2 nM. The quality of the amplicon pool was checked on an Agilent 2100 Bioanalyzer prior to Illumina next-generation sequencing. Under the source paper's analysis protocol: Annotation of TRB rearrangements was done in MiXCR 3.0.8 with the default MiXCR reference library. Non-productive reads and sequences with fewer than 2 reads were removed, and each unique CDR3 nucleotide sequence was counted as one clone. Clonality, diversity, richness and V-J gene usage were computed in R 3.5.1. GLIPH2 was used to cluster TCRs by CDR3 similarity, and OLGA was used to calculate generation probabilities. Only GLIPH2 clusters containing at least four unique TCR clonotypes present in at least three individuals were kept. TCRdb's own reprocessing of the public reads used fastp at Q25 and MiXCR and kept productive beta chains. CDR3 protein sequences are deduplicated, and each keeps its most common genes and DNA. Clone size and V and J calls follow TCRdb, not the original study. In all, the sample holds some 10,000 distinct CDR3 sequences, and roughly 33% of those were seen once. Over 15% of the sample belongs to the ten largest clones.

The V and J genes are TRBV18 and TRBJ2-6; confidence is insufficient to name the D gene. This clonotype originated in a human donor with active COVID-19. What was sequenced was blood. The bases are TGTGCCAGCTCACCAAACCTCCCTTTTGGCTCCCCCTCTGGGGCCAACGTCCTGACTTTC. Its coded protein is CASSPNLPFGSPSGANVLTF. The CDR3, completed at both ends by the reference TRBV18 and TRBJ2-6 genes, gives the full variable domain NAGVMQNPRHLVRRRGQEARLRCSPMKGHSHVYWYRQLPEEGLKFMVYLQKENIIDESGMPKERFSAEFPKEGPSILRIQQVVRGDSAAYFCASSPNLPFGSPSGANVLTFGAGSRLTVL.